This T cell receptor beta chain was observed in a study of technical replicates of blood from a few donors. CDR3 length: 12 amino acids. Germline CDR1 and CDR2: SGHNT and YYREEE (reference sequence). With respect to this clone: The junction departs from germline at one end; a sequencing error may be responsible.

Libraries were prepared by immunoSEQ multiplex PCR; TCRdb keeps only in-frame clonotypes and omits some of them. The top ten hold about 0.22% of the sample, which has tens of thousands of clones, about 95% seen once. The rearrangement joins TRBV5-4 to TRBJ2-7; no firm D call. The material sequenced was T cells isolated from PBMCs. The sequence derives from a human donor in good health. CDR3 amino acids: CASSLDSNEQYF. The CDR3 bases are TGTGCCAGCAGCTTGGACTCCAACGAGCAGTACTTC.